These 10 T cell receptor beta chains were sequenced from one sample in a study of Ad26.COV2.S vaccination and SARS-CoV-2 variants. Indicated treatment: roughly 18 received Ad26.COV2.S at low or high dose, single or two shots; a few received placebo; per-sample allocation not given. After the first vaccine or placebo injection, samples were drawn on day 63. TCRdb's copy holds only in-frame clones and misses some; the assay was immunoSEQ multiplex PCR. The sample yields around 400,000 clones, around 91% seen once. This sample comprised peripheral blood, obtained in a trial of Ad26.COV2.S vaccine versus placebo. The source is a person between 18 and 59 years old who received the Ad26.COV2.S COVID-19 vaccine or a placebo.

The chain carries TRBV18 and TRBJ2-7; TRBD2 agrees at 12 bases. V lost 3 bases, J lost 2 bases, and 8 bases stayed unmatched. Looked up from germline, CDR1 is KGHSH and CDR2 is LQKENI. CDR3 size: 17 residues. The CDR3 protein is CASSPKTSGSHPYEQYF. CDR3 nucleotides: TGTGCCAGCTCACCTAAGACTAGCGGGAGCCATCCCTACGAGCAGTACTTC. The full variable domain, in which reference TRBV18 and TRBJ2-7 provide the parts outside the CDR3, is NAGVMQNPRHLVRRRGQEARLRCSPMKGHSHVYWYRQLPEEGLKFMVYLQKENIIDESGMPKERFSAEFPKEGPSILRIQQVVRGDSAAYFCASSPKTSGSHPYEQYFGPGTRLTVT.

This rearrangement joins TRBV2 to TRBJ2-7, with D possibly matching TRBD2 (6 bases). The CDR3 covers 14 residues. CDR1 is SNHLY, CDR2 FYNNEI, per germline. Trimming pared 4 bases from V and 4 bases from J, leaving 14 bases between. The CDR3 reads CASSGDFLSYEQYF. The CDR3 nucleotides read TGTGCCAGCAGTGGGGACTTCCTCTCGTACGAGCAGTACTTC.

V is TRBV28 and J is TRBJ1-3; 8 nucleotides align to TRBD1. With 3 bases clipped from V and 2 bases from J, the junction kept 3 bases outside the gene matches. CDR1 MDHEN and CDR2 SYDVKM come from the germline V gene. The CDR3 runs to 15 residues. CDR3 DNA: TGTGCCAGCAGTTTCCCAGGGGGCACTGGAAACACCATATATTTT. Translating it yields CASSFPGGTGNTIYF.

V and J are TRBV6-2 or TRBV6-3 and TRBJ2-5; 9 bases map to TRBD2. Germline CDR1 is MNHEY and CDR2 is SVGEGT. V gave up 4 bases and J gave up 2 bases; unmatched junction bases: 14. This CDR3 has 18 amino acids. The CDR3 sequence is CASSFPDGSSGNQETQYF. The CDR3 coding sequence is TGTGCCAGCAGTTTCCCCGATGGGTCTAGCGGGAATCAAGAGACCCAGTACTTC.

The V call is TRBV19, the J call TRBJ2-5; 8 bases map to TRBD2. The V gene end was trimmed by 4 bases and the J gene end by 3 bases; junction bases not matched to a gene: 7. The CDR3 has 15 amino acids. Germline V gene sequence: CDR1 LNHDA, CDR2 SQIVND (reference sequence). CDR3 sequence: CASSKLGTREETQYF. CDR3 nucleotides: TGTGCCAGTAGTAAATTAGGGACTAGAGAAGAGACCCAGTACTTC.

This chain uses TRBV28 with TRBJ2-1, with 7 bases fitting TRBD1. CDR3 length equals 15 residues. Germline values: CDR1 MDHEN, CDR2 SYDVKM. V lost 5 bases, J lost 4 bases, and 8 bases stayed unmatched. This chain's CDR3 is CASSLTGAKYNEQFF. The CDR3 DNA sequence: TGTGCCAGCAGTCTCACAGGGGCCAAGTACAATGAGCAGTTCTTC.

The gene calls are TRBV27 and TRBJ2-5; 8 bases are shared with TRBD1. The CDR3 totals 15 residues. Germline loops: CDR1 MNHEY, CDR2 SMNVEV (reference sequence). V lost 6 bases to trimming and J lost 7 bases; unmatched junction nucleotides: 13. The CDR3 spells CASRADRVPSGTQYF. The CDR3 DNA reads as TGTGCCAGCAGAGCGGACAGGGTACCTTCGGGGACCCAGTACTTC.

The V call is TRBV15, the J call TRBJ2-7, with 9 bases aligning to TRBD1. The CDR3 totals 16 residues. J was trimmed by 6 bases and V by 1 base; bases with no gene match: 10. The V gene's germline CDR1 is LNHNV and CDR2 YYDKDF (reference sequence). This CDR3 is CATSRGGTGRGSEQYF. CDR3 bases: TGTGCCACCAGCAGAGGCGGGACAGGGAGAGGGTCCGAGCAGTACTTC.

V and J are TRBV30 and TRBJ1-6; D gene ambiguous. V was trimmed by 4 bases and J by 10 bases, leaving 8 bases between them. Germline lookup yields CDR1 GTSNPN and CDR2 SVGIG (reference sequence). The CDR3 is 11 amino acids. The CDR3 region is CAWNLGSPLHF. DNA for the CDR3: TGTGCCTGGAATTTAGGGTCACCCCTCCACTTT.

J is TRBJ2-4 and V is TRBV7-3; tentatively, D is TRBD2 (6 bases). V dropped 8 bases and J dropped 0 bases, with 20 bases sitting between them. Germline CDR1 is SGHTA and CDR2 is FQGTGA. The CDR3 loop spans 17 amino acids. The DNA of the CDR3 is TGTGCCAGCCTGTATGGGGACTCACACTTAGCCAAAAACATTCAGTACTTC. Its protein product is CASLYGDSHLAKNIQYF.